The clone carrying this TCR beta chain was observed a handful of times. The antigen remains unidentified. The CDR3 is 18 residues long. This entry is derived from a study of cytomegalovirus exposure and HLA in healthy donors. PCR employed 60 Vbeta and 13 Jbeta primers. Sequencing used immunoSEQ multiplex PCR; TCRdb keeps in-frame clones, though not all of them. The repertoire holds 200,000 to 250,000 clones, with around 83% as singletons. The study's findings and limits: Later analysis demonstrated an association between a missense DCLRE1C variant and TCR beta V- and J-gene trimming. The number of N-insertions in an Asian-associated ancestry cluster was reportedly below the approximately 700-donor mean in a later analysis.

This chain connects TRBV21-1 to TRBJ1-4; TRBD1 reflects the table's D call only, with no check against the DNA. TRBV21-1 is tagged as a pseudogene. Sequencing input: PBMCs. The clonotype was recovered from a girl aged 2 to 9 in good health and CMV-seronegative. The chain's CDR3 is CASSEKDRGHETNEKLFF. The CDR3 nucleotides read TGTGCCAGCAGCGAGAAGGACAGGGGGCACGAAACTAATGAAAAACTGTTTTTT.